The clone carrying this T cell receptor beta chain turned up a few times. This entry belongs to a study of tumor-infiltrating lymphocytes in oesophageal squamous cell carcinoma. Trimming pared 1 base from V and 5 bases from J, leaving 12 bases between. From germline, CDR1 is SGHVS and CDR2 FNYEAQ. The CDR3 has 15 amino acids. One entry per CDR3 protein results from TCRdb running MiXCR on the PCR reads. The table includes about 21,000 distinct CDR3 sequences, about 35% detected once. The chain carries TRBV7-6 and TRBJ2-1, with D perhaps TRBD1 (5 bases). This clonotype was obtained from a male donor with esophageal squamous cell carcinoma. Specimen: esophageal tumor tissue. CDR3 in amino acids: CASSLGGLVNNEQFF. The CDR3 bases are TGTGCCAGCAGCTTAGGGGGCTTGGTCAACAATGAGCAGTTCTTC.